The next 7 T cell receptor beta chains were all read from a single sample in a study of blood T cell repertoires in COVID-19. Profiled with immunoSEQ multiplex PCR; TCRdb holds only in-frame clones, not every one. The data hold more than 200,000 clones, with over 75% observed a single time. The material sequenced was peripheral blood. The receptors were sampled from a man in his fifties with acute or convalescent COVID-19.

J is TRBJ1-5 and V is TRBV21-1; no check of the table's D call, TRBD1, against the DNA was made. TRBV21-1 is labeled a pseudogene. The CDR3 loop spans 19 amino acids. The CDR3 reads CASSFPDREGGYSNQPQHF. The CDR3 nucleotides read TGTGCCAGCAGCTTCCCGGACAGGGAAGGGGGGTATAGCAATCAGCCCCAGCATTTT.

The V gene is TRBV19, the J gene TRBJ1-5; 7 nucleotides line up with TRBD1. The V segment lost 4 bases and the J segment 5 bases; nucleotides outside the gene matches: 5. There are 14 residues in the CDR3. Germline V gene sequence: CDR1 LNHDA, CDR2 SQIVND (reference sequence). The CDR3 spells CASSKGTDYQPQHF. CDR3 sequence (DNA): TGTGCCAGTAGTAAAGGGACAGACTATCAGCCCCAGCATTTT. Supplemented by reference TRBV19 and TRBJ1-5, the full variable domain reads DGGITQSPKYLFRKEGQNVTLSCEQNLNHDAMYWYRQDPGQGLRLIYYSQIVNDFQKGDIAEGYSVSREKKESFPLTVTSAQKNPTAFYLCASSKGTDYQPQHFGDGTRLSIL.

In DNA, the CDR3 is TGTGCCACCAGTGCAGCGGGGGCGCGCACAGATACGCAGTATTTT. Residues: CATSAAGARTDTQYF. J is TRBJ2-3 and V is TRBV24-1; 8 bases align to TRBD2. This CDR3 spans 15 amino acids. J gave up 1 base and V 5 bases, and 4 bases lay outside the gene matches. Germline V CDR1 and CDR2: KGHDR, SFDVKD.

The V gene is TRBV5-1, the J gene TRBJ2-6, with unresolved D. The V end was cut by 0 bases, the J end by 0 bases, with 4 bases between. This CDR3 has 15 amino acids. Germline V lookup: CDR1 SGHRS, CDR2 YFSETQ. The CDR3 is CASSLELSGANVLTF. CDR3 sequence (DNA): TGCGCCAGCAGCTTGGAACTCTCTGGGGCCAACGTCCTGACTTTC. Full variable domain (rest looked up from reference TRBV5-1 and TRBJ2-6): KAGVTQTPRYLIKTRGQQVTLSCSPISGHRSVSWYQQTPGQGLQFLFEYFSETQRNKGNFPGRFSGRQFSNSRSEMNVSTLELGDSALYLCASSLELSGANVLTFGAGSRLTVL.

The rearrangement joins TRBV6-2 or TRBV6-3 to TRBJ1-1; 8 bases map to TRBD1. J gave up 2 bases and V 5 bases, and 16 bases lay outside the gene matches. Per germline, CDR1 MNHEY and CDR2 SVGEGT. CDR3 length equals 18 residues. The CDR3 region is CASSHLTGDLLLNTEAFF. The CDR3 bases are TGTGCCAGCAGTCACCTGACAGGGGATCTGTTGTTAAACACTGAAGCTTTCTTT.

This clone was detected only once. This sequence joins TRBV7-8 and TRBJ1-4; D is unresolved. V was shortened by 1 base and J by 0 bases, with 15 bases between the two germline ends. Germline V gene sequence: CDR1 SGHVS, CDR2 FQNEAQ. The CDR3 extends over 18 amino acids. The CDR3 DNA is TGTGCCAGCAGCTTAGTGGCATGGAGGTCCACAACTAATGAAAAACTGTTTTTT. This codes for CASSLVAWRSTTNEKLFF.

This clone was counted a few times. The chain recombines TRBV7-8 with TRBJ2-7; maybe TRBD1 (6 bases). CDR3 size: 19 residues. CDR1 and CDR2 (germline): SGHVS, FQNEAQ. Trimming stripped 1 base from V and 2 bases from J, with 24 bases between. The CDR3 is CASSLVLRRPGTTAYEQYF. The CDR3 DNA follows: TGTGCCAGCAGCTTAGTTCTCCGTCGCCCCGGGACAACTGCCTACGAGCAGTACTTC.